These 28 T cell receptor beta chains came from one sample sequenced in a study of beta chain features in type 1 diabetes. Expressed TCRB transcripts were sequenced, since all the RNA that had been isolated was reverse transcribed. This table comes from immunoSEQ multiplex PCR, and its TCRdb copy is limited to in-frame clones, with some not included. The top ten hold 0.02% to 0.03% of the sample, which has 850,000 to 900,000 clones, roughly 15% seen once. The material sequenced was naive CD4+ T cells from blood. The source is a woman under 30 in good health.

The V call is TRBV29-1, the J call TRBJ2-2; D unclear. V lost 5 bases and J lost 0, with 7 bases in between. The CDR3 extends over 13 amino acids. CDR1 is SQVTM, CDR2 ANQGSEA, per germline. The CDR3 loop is CSVLGPNTGELFF. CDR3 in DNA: TGCAGCGTTCTGGGCCCGAACACCGGGGAGCTGTTTTTT.

The CDR3 nucleotides are TGTGCCAGCACCCAATCTGGGGCTGGCTACACCTTC. This gives the protein CASTQSGAGYTF. The V gene is TRBV6-5, the J gene TRBJ1-2, with D possibly TRBD1 on 5 matching bases. V lost 7 bases to trimming and J lost 7 bases, with 13 bases between them. The CDR3 is 12 amino acids. Germline CDR1 is MNHEY and CDR2 is SVGAGI.

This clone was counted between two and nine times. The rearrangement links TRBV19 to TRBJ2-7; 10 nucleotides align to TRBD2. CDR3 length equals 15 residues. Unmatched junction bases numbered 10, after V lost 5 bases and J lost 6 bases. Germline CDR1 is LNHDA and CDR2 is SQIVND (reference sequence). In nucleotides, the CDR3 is TGTGCCAGTAGTGGCAGGACTAGCGGCCTGAGCGAGCAGTACTTC. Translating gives CASSGRTSGLSEQYF.

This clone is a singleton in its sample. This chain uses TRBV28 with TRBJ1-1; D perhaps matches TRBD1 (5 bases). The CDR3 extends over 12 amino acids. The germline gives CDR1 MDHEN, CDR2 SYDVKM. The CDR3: CVHMGPRAEAFF. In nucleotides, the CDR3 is TGTGTCCACATGGGGCCGCGCGCTGAAGCTTTCTTT. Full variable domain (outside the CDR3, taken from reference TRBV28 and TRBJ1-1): DVKVTQSSRYLVKRTGEKVFLECVQDMDHENMFWYRQDPGLGLRLIYFSYDVKMKEKGDIPEGYSVSREKKERFSLILESASTNQTSMYLCVHMGPRAEAFFGQGTRLTVV.

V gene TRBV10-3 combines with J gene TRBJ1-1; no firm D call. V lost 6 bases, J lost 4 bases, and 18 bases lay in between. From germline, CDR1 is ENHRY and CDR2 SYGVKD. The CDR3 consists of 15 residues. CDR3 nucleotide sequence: TGTGCCATCAGCCCGAGGTCCGGGGAGGGCACTGAAGCTTTCTTT. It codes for CAISPRSGEGTEAFF.

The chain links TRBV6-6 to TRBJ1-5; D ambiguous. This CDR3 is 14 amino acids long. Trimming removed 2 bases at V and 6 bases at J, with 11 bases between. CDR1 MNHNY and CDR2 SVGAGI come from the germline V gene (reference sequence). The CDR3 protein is CASSYPELRQPQHF. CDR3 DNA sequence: TGTGCCAGCAGTTACCCCGAGCTACGTCAGCCCCAGCATTTT.

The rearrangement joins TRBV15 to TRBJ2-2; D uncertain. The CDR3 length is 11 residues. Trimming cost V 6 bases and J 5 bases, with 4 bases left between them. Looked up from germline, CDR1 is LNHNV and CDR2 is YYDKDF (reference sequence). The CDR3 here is CATSRTGELFF. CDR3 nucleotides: TGTGCCACCAGTCGGACCGGGGAGCTGTTTTTT.

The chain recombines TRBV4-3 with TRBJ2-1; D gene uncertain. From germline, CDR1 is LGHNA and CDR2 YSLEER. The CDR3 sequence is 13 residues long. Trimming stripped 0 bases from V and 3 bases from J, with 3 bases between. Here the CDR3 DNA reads TGCGCCAGCAGCCAAGATTACTACAATGAGCAGTTCTTC. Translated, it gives CASSQDYYNEQFF.

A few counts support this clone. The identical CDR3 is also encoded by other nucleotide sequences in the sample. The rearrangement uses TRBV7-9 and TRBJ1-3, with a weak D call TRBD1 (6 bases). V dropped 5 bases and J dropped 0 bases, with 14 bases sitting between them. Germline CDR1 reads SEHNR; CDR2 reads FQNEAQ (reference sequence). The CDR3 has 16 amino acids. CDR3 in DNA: TGTGCCAGCAGCCTCCGACAGGAAAGCTCTGGAAACACCATATATTTT. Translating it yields CASSLRQESSGNTIYF.

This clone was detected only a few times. CDR3 nucleotide sequence: TGCAGTGCCGTGGGAGGGGAGCTGTTTTTT. As protein: CSAVGGELFF. The chain recombines TRBV20-1 with TRBJ2-2; D not resolved. Germline CDR1 and CDR2: DFQATT and SNEGSKA (reference sequence). The CDR3 runs to 10 residues. V was pared by 6 bases and J by 8 bases, with 7 bases between.

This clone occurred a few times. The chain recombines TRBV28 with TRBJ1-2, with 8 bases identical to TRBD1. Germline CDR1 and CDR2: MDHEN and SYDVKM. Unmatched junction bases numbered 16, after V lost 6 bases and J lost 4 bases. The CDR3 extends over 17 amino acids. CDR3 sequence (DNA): TGTGCCAGCAGATCCGGGACAGGCCTCACGACTACCTATGGCTACACCTTC. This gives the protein CASRSGTGLTTTYGYTF.

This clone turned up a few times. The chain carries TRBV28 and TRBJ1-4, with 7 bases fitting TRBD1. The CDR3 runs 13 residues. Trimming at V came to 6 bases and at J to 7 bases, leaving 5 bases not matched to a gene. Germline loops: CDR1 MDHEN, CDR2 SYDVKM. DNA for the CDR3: TGTGCCAGCAGCCAGGGACAGTCTGAAAAACTGTTTTTT. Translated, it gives CASSQGQSEKLFF.

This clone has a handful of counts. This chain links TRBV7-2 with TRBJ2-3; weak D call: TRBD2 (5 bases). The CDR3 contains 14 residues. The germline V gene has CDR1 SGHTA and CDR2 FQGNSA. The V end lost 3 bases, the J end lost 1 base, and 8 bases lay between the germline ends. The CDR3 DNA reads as TGTGCCAGCAGCTTGGGAGCAGGCACAGATACGCAGTATTTT. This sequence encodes CASSLGAGTDTQYF.

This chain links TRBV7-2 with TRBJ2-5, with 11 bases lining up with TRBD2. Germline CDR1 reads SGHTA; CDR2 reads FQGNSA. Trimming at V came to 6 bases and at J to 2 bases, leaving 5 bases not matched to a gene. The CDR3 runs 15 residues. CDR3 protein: CASSFGTSGQETQYF. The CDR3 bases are TGTGCCAGCAGTTTCGGGACTAGCGGACAAGAGACCCAGTACTTC. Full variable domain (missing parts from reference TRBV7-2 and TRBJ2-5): GAGVSQSPSNKVTEKGKDVELRCDPISGHTALYWYRQSLGQGLEFLIYFQGNSAPDKSGLPSDRFSAERTGGSVSTLTIQRTQQEDSAVYLCASSFGTSGQETQYFGPGTRLLVL.

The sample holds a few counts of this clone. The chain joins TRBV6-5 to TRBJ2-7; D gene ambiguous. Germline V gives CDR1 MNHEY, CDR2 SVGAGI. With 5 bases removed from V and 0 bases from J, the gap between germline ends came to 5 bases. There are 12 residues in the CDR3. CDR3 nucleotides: TGTGCCAGCAGTGTGAACTCCTACGAGCAGTACTTC. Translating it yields CASSVNSYEQYF.

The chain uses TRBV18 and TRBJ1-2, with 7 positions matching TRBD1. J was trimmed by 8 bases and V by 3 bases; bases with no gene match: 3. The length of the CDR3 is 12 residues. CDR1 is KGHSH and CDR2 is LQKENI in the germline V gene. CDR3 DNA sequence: TGTGCCAGCTCACCGGACAGGCAAGGCTACACCTTC. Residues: CASSPDRQGYTF.

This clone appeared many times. The CDR3 loop reads CAIGGETQYF. The CDR3 DNA is TGTGCCATCGGAGGAGAGACCCAGTACTTC. The chain has TRBV10-3 and TRBJ2-5; D is possibly TRBD2 (5 bases). The CDR3 runs to 10 residues. With 8 bases removed from V and 4 bases from J, the gap between germline ends came to 5 bases. CDR1 and CDR2 from the germline V gene are ENHRY and SYGVKD.

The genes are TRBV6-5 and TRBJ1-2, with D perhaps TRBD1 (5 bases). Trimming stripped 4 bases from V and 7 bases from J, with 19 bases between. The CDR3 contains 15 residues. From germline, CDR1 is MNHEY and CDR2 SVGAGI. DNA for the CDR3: TGTGCCAGCAGTTCGAACGAGGCGGGGGGTGTTGGCTACACCTTC. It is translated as CASSSNEAGGVGYTF.

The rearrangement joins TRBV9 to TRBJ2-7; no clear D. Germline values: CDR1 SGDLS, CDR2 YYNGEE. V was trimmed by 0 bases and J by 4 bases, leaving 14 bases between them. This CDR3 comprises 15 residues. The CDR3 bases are TGTGCCAGCAGCGTAGGGGCGACATCTAATTACGAGCAGTACTTC. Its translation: CASSVGATSNYEQYF.

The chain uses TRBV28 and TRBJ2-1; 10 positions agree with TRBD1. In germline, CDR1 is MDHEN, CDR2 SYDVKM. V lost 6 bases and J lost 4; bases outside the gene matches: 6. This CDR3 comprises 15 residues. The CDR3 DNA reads TGTGCCAGCAGCATTCCGGGACAGGGGTACAATGAGCAGTTCTTC. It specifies CASSIPGQGYNEQFF.

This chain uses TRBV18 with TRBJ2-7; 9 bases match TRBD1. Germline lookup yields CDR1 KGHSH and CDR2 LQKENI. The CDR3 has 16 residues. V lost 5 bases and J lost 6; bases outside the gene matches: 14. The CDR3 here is CASSAQGAIGSGEQYF. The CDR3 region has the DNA TGTGCCAGCTCAGCACAGGGGGCTATAGGGTCCGGCGAGCAGTACTTC.

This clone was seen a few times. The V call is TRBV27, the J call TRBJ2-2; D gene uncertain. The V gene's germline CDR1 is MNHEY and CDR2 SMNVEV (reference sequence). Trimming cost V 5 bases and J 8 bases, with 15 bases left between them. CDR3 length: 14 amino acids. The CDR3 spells CASSVGSKAGELFF. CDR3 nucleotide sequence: TGTGCCAGCAGTGTGGGGTCTAAGGCGGGGGAGCTGTTTTTT.

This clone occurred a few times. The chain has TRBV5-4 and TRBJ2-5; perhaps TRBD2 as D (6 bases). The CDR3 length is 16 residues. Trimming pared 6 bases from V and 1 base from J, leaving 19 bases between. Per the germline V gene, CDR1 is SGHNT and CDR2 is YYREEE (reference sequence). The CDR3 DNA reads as TGTGCCAGCACCGGGGGAGGAAGAGCCTTCCAAGAGACCCAGTACTTC. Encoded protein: CASTGGGRAFQETQYF.

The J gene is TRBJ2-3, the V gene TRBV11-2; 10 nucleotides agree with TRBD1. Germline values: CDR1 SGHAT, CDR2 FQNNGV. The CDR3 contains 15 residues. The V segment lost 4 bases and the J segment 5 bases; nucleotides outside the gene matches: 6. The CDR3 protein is CASSSGGQGEDTQYF. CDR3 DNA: TGTGCCAGCAGCTCCGGAGGACAGGGGGAAGATACGCAGTATTTT.

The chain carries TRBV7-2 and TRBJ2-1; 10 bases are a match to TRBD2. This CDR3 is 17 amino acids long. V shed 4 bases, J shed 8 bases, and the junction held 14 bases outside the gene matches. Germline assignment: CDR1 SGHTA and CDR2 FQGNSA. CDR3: CASSSTPPTSGRDEQFF. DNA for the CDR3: TGTGCCAGCAGCTCAACCCCTCCGACTAGCGGGCGGGATGAGCAGTTCTTC.

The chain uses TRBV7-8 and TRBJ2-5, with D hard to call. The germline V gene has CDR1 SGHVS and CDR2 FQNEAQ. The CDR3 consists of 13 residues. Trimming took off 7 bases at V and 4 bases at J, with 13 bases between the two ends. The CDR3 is CASTETLRETQYF. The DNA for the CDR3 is TGTGCCAGCACCGAGACCCTACGAGAGACCCAGTACTTC.

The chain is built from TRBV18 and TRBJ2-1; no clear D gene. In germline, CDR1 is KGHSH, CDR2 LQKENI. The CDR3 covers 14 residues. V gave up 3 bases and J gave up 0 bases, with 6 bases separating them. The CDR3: CASSPKGSYNEQFF. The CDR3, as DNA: TGTGCCAGCTCACCGAAGGGCTCCTACAATGAGCAGTTCTTC.

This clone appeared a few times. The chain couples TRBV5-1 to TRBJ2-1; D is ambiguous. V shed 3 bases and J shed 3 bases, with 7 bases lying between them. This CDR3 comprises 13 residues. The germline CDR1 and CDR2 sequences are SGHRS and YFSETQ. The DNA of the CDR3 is TGCGCCAGCAGCTCCCCGAACTACAATGAGCAGTTCTTC. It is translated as CASSSPNYNEQFF.